This T cell receptor beta chain was recovered during a study of control samples from healthy donors and cancer patients. V gave up 0 bases and J gave up 1 base, with 9 bases separating them. CDR1 is MGHRA and CDR2 is YSYEKL in the germline V gene. The CDR3 spans 15 residues. Libraries were prepared by immunoSEQ multiplex PCR; TCRdb keeps only in-frame clonotypes and omits some of them. In the table there are 250,000 to 300,000 clones, over 75% of which are singletons. The rearrangement links TRBV4-1 to TRBJ1-1, with D hard to call. Sequenced: PBMCs. This clonotype originated in a woman aged 55-69 years with lung cancer. The CDR3 spells CASSQEGPKNTEAFF. CDR3 coding DNA: TGCGCCAGCAGCCAAGAGGGCCCGAAGAACACTGAAGCTTTCTTT.